Following are 11 T cell receptor beta chains from one sample sequenced in a study of OX40 agonist ivuxolimab in advanced cancers. TCRdb's table, derived via immunoSEQ multiplex PCR, lists solely in-frame clones and lacks some. Altogether about 65,000 clones are present, around 86% being singletons, with the ten largest covering approximately 0.39%. Here the sequenced sample was CD4+ or CD8+ T cells sorted from blood, taken in a trial of the OX40 agonist ivuxolimab. These TCRs come from an adult with an advanced solid tumor such as melanoma, head and neck, liver or kidney cancer.

There are a few counts of this clone. CDR3 nucleotides: TGTGCCAGCAGCGTCCACTCGAACACTGAAGCTTTCTTT. Protein product: CASSVHSNTEAFF. The chain recombines TRBV7-9 with TRBJ1-1; no clear D gene. Germline CDR1 SEHNR, CDR2 FQNEAQ (reference sequence). V dropped 5 bases and J dropped 1 base, with 8 bases sitting between them. This CDR3 is built from 13 residues.

The rearrangement joins TRBV19 to TRBJ2-7, with D possibly matching TRBD1 (5 bases). Trimming pared 4 bases from V and 1 base from J, leaving 8 bases between. Germline V CDR1 and CDR2: LNHDA, SQIVND (reference sequence). CDR3 length: 13 residues. CDR3 residues: CASSTQVSYEQYF. The DNA for the CDR3 is TGTGCCAGTAGTACACAGGTTTCCTACGAGCAGTACTTC.

This clone was picked up a small number of times. V usage is TRBV18 and J usage is TRBJ2-5; D is unclear. This CDR3 spans 12 amino acids. CDR1 KGHSH and CDR2 LQKENI come from the germline V gene. Trimming took off 6 bases at V and 2 bases at J, with 7 bases between the two ends. CDR3 residues: CASSSTQETQYF. In DNA form, the CDR3 reads TGTGCCAGCTCGTCAACACAAGAGACCCAGTACTTC.

This clone showed up just a few times. V usage is TRBV7-2 and J usage is TRBJ2-5; no clear D. CDR1 and CDR2 from the germline V gene are SGHTA and FQGNSA. Trimming shortened V by 3 bases and J by 2 bases, and 7 bases separated the two germline ends. The CDR3 has 13 amino acids. The CDR3 nucleotides are TGTGCCAGCAGCTTGACCCTGCAAGAGACCCAGTACTTC. Translating it yields CASSLTLQETQYF.

This chain links TRBV18 with TRBJ2-1; D unclear. Germline V CDR1 and CDR2: KGHSH, LQKENI. CDR3 length: 12 residues. Between the trimmed V and J ends, which lost 3 bases and 10 bases, there was a span of 10 bases. The CDR3 DNA follows: TGTGCCAGCTCACCGTCGGTTGGAGAGCAGTTCTTC. Its protein is CASSPSVGEQFF.

The V call is TRBV5-1, the J call TRBJ2-5, with a tentative D call TRBD2 (5 bases). Germline V gene data show CDR1 as SGHRS and CDR2 as YFSETQ. V lost 3 bases and J lost 9, with 15 bases in between. This CDR3 comprises 13 residues. The CDR3 nucleotides are TGCGCCAGCAGCTCGCATGCTAGCTCGGCCCAGTACTTC. Its translation: CASSSHASSAQYF.

The chain combines TRBV15 with TRBJ1-2, with TRBD1 as a possible D gene (5 bases). This CDR3 comprises 13 residues. V lost 8 bases, J lost 8 bases, and 18 bases lay in between. Germline values: CDR1 LNHNV, CDR2 YYDKDF (reference sequence). This chain's CDR3 is CATESRGFGGYTF. CDR3 sequence (DNA): TGTGCCACCGAAAGTCGGGGGTTTGGGGGCTACACCTTC.

The rearrangement joins TRBV12-5 to TRBJ2-1; D assignment may be TRBD1 or TRBD2 (5 bases each). This CDR3 spans 15 amino acids. CDR1 and CDR2 (germline): LGHNT, FRNRAP. Trimming pared 0 bases from V and 5 bases from J, leaving 11 bases between. The chain's CDR3 is CASGLVPGPHNEQFF. In DNA, the CDR3 is TGTGCTAGTGGTTTGGTACCGGGACCTCACAATGAGCAGTTCTTC.

The chain couples TRBV11-2 to TRBJ2-5; 8 bases are shared with TRBD1. The germline V gene encodes CDR1 SGHAT and CDR2 FQNNGV. CDR3 length equals 16 residues. V was clipped by 3 bases and J by 5 bases; unmatched bases: 11. The CDR3 sequence: CASSFYRDRFGETQYF. CDR3 DNA sequence: TGTGCCAGCAGCTTCTACCGGGACAGGTTTGGGGAGACCCAGTACTTC.

The rearrangement joins TRBV5-1 to TRBJ2-7, with D perhaps TRBD1 (6 bases). Trimming removed 3 bases at V and 2 bases at J, with 21 bases between. The CDR3 totals 17 residues. Germline loops: CDR1 SGHRS, CDR2 YFSETQ. CDR3 in amino acids: CASSSGTLRNSPYEQYF. In DNA form, the CDR3 reads TGCGCCAGCAGCTCCGGGACACTGAGAAATTCTCCCTACGAGCAGTACTTC.

This sequence joins TRBV29-1 and TRBJ1-1, with 7 nucleotides matching TRBD1. The CDR3 contains 14 residues. With 3 bases clipped from V and 5 bases from J, the junction kept 9 bases outside the gene matches. Per the germline V gene, CDR1 is SQVTM and CDR2 is ANQGSEA. CDR3 coding DNA: TGCAGCGTTGACGTCGGCAGGGGGGGGACTGAAGCTTTCTTT. It translates to CSVDVGRGGTEAFF.